This T cell receptor (beta chain) was captured by sequencing in a study of T cells in Graves' hyperthyroidism and ophthalmopathy. TCR beta CDR3 sequences were amplified from RNA transcripts. HTBI primers were used for first-round RT-PCR of the TCR CDR3. TCRdb analysed the multiplex PCR reads with MiXCR anew, one entry per CDR3 protein. The data show about 180,000 distinct CDR3 sequences, with 15% to 20% seen just once and 25% to 35% held by the top ten. This clonotype came up many times. The receptor was derived from a woman in her 50s with Graves' hyperthyroidism. Sequencing used blood.

CDR3 sequence reads: CASSDRTGTNYGYTF. As DNA, the CDR3 is TGTGCCAGCAGCGACCGGACAGGGACTAACTATGGCTACACCTTC. The J gene is TRBJ1-2, the V gene TRBV5-8; 8 bases are shared with TRBD1. The CDR3 is 15 amino acids. The germline V gene encodes CDR1 SGHTS and CDR2 YDEGEE. The trim removed 4 bases at V and 0 bases at J, leaving 5 bases unmatched.